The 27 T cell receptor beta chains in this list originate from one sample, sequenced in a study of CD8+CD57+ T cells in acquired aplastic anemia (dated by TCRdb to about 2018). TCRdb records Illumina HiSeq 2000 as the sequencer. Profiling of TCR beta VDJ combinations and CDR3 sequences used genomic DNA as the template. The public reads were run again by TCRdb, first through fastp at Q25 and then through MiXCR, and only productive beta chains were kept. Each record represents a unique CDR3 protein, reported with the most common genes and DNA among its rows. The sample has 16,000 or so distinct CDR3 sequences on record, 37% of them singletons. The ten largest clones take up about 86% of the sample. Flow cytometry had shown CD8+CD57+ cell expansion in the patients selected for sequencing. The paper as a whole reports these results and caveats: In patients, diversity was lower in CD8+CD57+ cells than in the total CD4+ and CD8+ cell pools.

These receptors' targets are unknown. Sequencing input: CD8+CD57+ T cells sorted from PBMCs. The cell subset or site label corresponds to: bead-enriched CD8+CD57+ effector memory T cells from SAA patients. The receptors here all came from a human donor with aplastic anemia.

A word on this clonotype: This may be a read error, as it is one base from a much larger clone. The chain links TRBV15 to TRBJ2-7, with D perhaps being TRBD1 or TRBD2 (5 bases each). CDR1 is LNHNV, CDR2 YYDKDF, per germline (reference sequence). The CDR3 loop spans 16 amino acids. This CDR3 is CAASSELRGSSYEQYF. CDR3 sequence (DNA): TGTGCCGCCAGCAGCGAACTTCGGGGCAGCTCCTACGAGCAGTACTTC.

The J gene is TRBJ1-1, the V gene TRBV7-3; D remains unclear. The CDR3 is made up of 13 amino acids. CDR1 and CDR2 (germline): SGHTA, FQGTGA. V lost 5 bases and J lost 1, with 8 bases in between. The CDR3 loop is CASSQTRNTEAFF. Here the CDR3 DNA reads TGTGCCAGCAGCCAGACAAGGAACACTGAAGCTTTCTTT.

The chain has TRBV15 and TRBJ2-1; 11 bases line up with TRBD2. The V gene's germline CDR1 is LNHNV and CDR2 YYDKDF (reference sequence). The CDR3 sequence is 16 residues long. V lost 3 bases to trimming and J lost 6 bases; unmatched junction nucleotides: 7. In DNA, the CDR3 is TGTGCCACCAGCAGCCTTAGCGGGGGGGGACTCAATGAGCAGTTCTTC. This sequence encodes CATSSLSGGGLNEQFF.

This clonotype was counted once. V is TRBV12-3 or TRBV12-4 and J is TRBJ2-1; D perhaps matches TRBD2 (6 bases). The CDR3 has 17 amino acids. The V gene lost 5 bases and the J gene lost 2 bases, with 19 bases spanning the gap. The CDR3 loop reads CASSPPRDSVTYNEQFF. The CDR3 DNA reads TGTGCCAGCAGTCCACCCAGGGACTCGGTTACCTACAATGAGCAGTTCTTC.

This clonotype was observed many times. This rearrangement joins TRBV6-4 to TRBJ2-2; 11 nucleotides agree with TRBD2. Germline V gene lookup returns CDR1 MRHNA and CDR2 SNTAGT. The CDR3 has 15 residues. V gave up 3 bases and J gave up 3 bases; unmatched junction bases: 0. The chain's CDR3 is CASSETSGDTGELFF. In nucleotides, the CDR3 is TGTGCCAGCAGTGAGACTAGCGGGGACACCGGGGAGCTGTTTTTT.

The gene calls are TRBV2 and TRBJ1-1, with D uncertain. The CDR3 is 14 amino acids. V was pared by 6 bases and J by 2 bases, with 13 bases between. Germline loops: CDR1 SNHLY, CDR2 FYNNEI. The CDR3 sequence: CASSSGKANTEAFF. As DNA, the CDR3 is TGTGCCAGCAGCTCCGGGAAGGCCAACACTGAAGCTTTCTTT.

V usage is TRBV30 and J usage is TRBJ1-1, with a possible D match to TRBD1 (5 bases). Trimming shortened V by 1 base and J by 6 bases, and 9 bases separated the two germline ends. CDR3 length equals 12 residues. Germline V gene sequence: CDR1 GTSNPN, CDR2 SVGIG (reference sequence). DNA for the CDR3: TGTGCCTGGAGTGGGGGGACGGCTGAAGCTTTCTTT. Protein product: CAWSGGTAEAFF.

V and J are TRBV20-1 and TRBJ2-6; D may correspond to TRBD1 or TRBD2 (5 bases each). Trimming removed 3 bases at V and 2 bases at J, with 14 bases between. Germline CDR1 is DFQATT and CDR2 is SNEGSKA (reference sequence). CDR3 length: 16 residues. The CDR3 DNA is TGCAGTGCTAGTATGGGGACCTTGGCTGGGGCCAACGTCCTGACTTTC. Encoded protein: CSASMGTLAGANVLTF.

In nucleotides, the CDR3 is TGTGCCAGCAGCTTTACAGGGAGCGAGCAGTACTTC. Translating gives CASSFTGSEQYF. The chain combines TRBV7-9 with TRBJ2-7; TRBD1 is a possible D gene (6 bases). V was shortened by 3 bases and J by 6 bases, with 9 bases between the two germline ends. The germline V gene encodes CDR1 SEHNR and CDR2 FQNEAQ (reference sequence). There are 12 residues in the CDR3.

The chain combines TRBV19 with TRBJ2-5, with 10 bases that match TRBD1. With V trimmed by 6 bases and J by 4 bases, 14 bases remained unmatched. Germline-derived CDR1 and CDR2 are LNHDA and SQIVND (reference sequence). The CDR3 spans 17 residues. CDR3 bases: TGTGCCAGTAGGAGAACCTTATCGACAGGGGGCAGAGAGACCCAGTACTTC. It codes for CASRRTLSTGGRETQYF.

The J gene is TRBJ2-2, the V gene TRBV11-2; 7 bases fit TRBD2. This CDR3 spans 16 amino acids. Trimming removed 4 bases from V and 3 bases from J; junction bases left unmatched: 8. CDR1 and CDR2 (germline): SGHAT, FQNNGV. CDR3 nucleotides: TGTGCCAGCAGCTCAAACCGCGGGAGTGACACCGGGGAGCTGTTTTTT. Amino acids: CASSSNRGSDTGELFF.

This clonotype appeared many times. The CDR3 loop is CASSFAENTGELFF. DNA for the CDR3: TGTGCCAGCAGCTTCGCGGAGAACACCGGGGAGCTGTTTTTT. The chain carries TRBV7-3 and TRBJ2-2; no definite D call. This CDR3 comprises 14 residues. The germline V and J ends were trimmed by 3 bases and 1 base, with 6 bases remaining between them. Germline V gene sequence: CDR1 SGHTA, CDR2 FQGTGA.

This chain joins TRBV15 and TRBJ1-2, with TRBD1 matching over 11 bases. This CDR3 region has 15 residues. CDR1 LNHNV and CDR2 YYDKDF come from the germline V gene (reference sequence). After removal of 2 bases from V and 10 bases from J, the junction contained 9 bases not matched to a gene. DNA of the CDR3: TGTGCCACCAGCAGACCATTTCCGGGACAGGGGGACTACACCTTC. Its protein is CATSRPFPGQGDYTF.

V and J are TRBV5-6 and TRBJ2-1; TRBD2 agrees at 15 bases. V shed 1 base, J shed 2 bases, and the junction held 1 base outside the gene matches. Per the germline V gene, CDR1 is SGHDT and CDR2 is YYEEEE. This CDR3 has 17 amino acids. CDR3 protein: CASSLRTSGGAYNEQFF. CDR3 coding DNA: TGTGCCAGCAGCTTGCGGACTAGCGGGGGGGCCTACAATGAGCAGTTCTTC.

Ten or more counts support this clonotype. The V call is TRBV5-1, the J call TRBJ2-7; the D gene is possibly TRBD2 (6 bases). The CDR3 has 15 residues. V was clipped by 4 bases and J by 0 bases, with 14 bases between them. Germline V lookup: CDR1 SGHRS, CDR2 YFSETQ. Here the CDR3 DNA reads TGCGCCAGCAGCCAGCTCCGGGGGAGCTCCTACGAGCAGTACTTC. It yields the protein CASSQLRGSSYEQYF.

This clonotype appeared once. As DNA, the CDR3 is TGTGCCAGCAGCTTAGGATCGGGAAAACTGTTTTTT. Translating it yields CASSLGSGKLFF. The chain has TRBV7-9 and TRBJ1-4; the D is unclear. The CDR3 runs to 12 residues. The germline V and J ends were trimmed by 1 base and 10 bases, with 7 bases remaining between them. Germline V lookup: CDR1 SEHNR, CDR2 FQNEAQ (reference sequence).

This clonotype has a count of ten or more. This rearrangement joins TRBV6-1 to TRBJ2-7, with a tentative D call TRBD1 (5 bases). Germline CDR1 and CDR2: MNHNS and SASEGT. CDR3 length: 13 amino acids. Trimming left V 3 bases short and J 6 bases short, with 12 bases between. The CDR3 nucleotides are TGTGCCAGCAGTGACAGTGACAGTTCCGAGCAGTACTTC. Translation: CASSDSDSSEQYF.

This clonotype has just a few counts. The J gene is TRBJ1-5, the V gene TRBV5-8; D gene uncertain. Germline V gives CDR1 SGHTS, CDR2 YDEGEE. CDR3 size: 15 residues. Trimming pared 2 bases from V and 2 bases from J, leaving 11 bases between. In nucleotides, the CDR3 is TGTGCCAGCAGCTTCGAGGTTAGAGGCAATCAGCCCCAGCATTTT. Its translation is CASSFEVRGNQPQHF. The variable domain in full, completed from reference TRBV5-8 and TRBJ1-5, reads EAGVTQSPTHLIKTRGQQATLRCSPISGHTSVYWYQQALGLGLQFLLWYDEGEERNRGNFPPRFSGRQFPNYSSELNVNALELEDSALYLCASSFEVRGNQPQHFGDGTRLSIL.

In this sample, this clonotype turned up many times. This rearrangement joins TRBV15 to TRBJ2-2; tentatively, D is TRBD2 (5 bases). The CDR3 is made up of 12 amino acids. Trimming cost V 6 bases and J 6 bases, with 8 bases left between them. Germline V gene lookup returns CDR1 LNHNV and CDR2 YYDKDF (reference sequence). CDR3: CATRLLAGELFF. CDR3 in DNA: TGTGCCACCAGGCTACTAGCCGGGGAGCTGTTTTTT.

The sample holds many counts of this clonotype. Here the CDR3 DNA reads TGCAGCGTTGAAGAAGGGACAGTAGCGGGGTATGGCTACACCTTC. It codes for CSVEEGTVAGYGYTF. The chain employs TRBV29-1 and TRBJ1-2; 7 positions agree with TRBD1. The V segment lost 0 bases and the J segment 5 bases; nucleotides outside the gene matches: 9. The V gene's germline CDR1 is SQVTM and CDR2 ANQGSEA. The CDR3 has 15 amino acids.

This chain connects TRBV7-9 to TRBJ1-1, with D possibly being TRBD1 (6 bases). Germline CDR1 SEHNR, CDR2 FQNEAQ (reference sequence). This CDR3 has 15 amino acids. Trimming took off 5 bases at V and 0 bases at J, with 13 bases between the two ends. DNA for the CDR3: TGTGCCAGCAGCCATAACAGGGACGTGAACACTGAAGCTTTCTTT. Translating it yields CASSHNRDVNTEAFF. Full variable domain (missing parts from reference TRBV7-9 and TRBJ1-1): DTGVSQNPRHKITKRGQNVTFRCDPISEHNRLYWYRQTLGQGPEFLTYFQNEAQLEKSRLLSDRFSAERPKGSFSTLEIQRTEQGDSAMYLCASSHNRDVNTEAFFGQGTRLTVV.

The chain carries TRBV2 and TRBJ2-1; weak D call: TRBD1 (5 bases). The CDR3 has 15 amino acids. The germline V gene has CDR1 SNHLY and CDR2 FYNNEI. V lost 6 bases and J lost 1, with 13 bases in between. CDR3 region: CASRGLRESYNEQFF. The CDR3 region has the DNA TGTGCCAGCAGGGGGCTGCGAGAGTCCTACAATGAGCAGTTCTTC. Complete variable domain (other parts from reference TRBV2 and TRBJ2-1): EPEVTQTPSHQVTQMGQEVILRCVPISNHLYFYWYRQILGQKVEFLVSFYNNEISEKSEIFDDQFSVERPDGSNFTLKIRSTKLEDSAMYFCASRGLRESYNEQFFGPGTRLTVL.

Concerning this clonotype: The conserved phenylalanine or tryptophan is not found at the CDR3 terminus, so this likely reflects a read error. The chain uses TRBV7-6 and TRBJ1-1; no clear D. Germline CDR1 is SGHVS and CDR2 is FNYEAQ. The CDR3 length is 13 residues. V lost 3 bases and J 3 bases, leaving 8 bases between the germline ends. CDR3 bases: TGTGCCAGCAGCTTTGACATGGACACTGAAGCTTTCTCT. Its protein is CASSFDMDTEAFS.

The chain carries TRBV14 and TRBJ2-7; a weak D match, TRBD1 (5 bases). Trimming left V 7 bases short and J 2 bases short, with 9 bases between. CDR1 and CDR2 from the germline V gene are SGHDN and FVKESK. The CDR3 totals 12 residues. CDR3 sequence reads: CASIFRAYEQYV. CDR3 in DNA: TGTGCCAGCATCTTCAGGGCCTACGAGCAGTACGTC.

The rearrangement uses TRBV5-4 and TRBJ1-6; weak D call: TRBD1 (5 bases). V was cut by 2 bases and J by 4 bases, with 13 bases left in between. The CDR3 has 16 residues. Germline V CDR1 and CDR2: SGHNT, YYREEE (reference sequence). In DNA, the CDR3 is TGTGCCAGCAGCTTTGGCTGGGGGACTTATAATTCACCCCTCCACTTT. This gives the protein CASSFGWGTYNSPLHF.

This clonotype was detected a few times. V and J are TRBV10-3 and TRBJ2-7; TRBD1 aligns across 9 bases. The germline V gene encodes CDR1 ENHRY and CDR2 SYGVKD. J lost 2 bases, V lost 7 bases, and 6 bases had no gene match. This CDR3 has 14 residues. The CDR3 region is CAIKPGQGAYEQYF. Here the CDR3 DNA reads TGTGCCATCAAGCCGGGACAGGGAGCCTACGAGCAGTACTTC.

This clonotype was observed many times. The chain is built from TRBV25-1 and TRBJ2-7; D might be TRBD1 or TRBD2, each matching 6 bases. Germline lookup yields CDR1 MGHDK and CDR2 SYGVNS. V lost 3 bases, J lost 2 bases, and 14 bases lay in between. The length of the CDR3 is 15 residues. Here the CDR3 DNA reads TGTGCCAGCAGTGACGGGGGCCCGAACCCCTACGAGCAGTACTTC. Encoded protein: CASSDGGPNPYEQYF.